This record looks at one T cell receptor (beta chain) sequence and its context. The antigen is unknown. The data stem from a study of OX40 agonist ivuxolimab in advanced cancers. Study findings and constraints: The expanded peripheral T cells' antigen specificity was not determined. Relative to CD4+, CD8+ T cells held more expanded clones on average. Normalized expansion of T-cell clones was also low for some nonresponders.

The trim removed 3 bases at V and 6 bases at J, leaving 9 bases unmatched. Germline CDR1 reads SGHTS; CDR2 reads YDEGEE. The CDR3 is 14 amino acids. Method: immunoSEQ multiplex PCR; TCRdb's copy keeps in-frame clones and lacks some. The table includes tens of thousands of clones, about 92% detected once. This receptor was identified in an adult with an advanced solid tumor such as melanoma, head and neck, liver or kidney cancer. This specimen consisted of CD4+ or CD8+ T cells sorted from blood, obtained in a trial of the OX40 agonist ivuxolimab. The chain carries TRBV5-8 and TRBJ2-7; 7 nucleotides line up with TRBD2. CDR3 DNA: TGTGCCAGCAGCTCGCGGGAGAATTGGAGCGAGCAGTACTTC. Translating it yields CASSSRENWSEQYF.